The next 12 T cell receptor beta chains were all read from a single sample in a study of cytomegalovirus exposure and HLA in healthy donors. Primers: 60 Vbeta forward and 13 Jbeta reverse. The protocol was immunoSEQ multiplex PCR, while the TCRdb copy is restricted to in-frame clones and leaves out a portion. Among around 100,000 clones, roughly 70% were seen once, and the ten largest hold about 0.92%. The sequencing sample was made of PBMCs. Source of these receptors: a woman aged 25 to 39 in good health and CMV-seronegative.

The chain combines TRBV4-1 with TRBJ1-2; D remains unclear. The length of the CDR3 is 12 residues. Germline V gene sequence: CDR1 MGHRA, CDR2 YSYEKL. V lost 0 bases to trimming and J lost 5 bases, with 4 bases between them. The CDR3 protein is CASSQDRYGYTF. The CDR3 DNA follows: TGCGCCAGCAGCCAAGACAGGTATGGCTACACCTTC.

The rearrangement joins TRBV6-5 to TRBJ2-1; D call uncertain. The germline V and J ends were trimmed by 5 bases and 8 bases, with 16 bases remaining between them. The V gene's germline CDR1 is MNHEY and CDR2 SVGAGI. This CDR3 contains 14 residues. CDR3 loop: CASSLGLAADEQFF. The CDR3 nucleotides read TGTGCCAGCAGTCTCGGTCTTGCTGCGGATGAGCAGTTCTTC.

The chain employs TRBV6-1 and TRBJ2-7, with 9 bases that match TRBD1. Germline V gene sequence: CDR1 MNHNS, CDR2 SASEGT. After removal of 4 bases from V and 4 bases from J, the junction contained 8 bases not matched to a gene. CDR3 length equals 15 residues. The CDR3 is CASSALPGQGYEQYF. The CDR3 nucleotides read TGTGCCAGCAGTGCTCTTCCGGGACAGGGTTACGAGCAGTACTTC.

This clone was counted many times. J is TRBJ2-4 and V is TRBV15, with D possibly being TRBD1 (6 bases). The CDR3 runs to 15 residues. Germline V gives CDR1 LNHNV, CDR2 YYDKDF (reference sequence). Trimming stripped 2 bases from V and 12 bases from J, with 20 bases between. The CDR3 protein is CATSRSRLGASSQYF. CDR3 DNA sequence: TGTGCCACCAGCAGATCTCGCCTGGGGGCCAGCAGTCAGTACTTC.

The V call is TRBV5-1, the J call TRBJ2-2, with a possible D match to TRBD2 (5 bases). V dropped 3 bases and J dropped 3 bases, with 12 bases sitting between them. The CDR3 extends over 15 amino acids. The V gene's germline CDR1 is SGHRS and CDR2 YFSETQ. Here the CDR3 reads CASSSAPGYTGELFF. The CDR3 DNA is TGCGCCAGCAGCTCCGCCCCGGGATACACCGGGGAGCTGTTTTTT.

This rearrangement joins TRBV7-2 to TRBJ1-2; a weak D match, TRBD1 (6 bases). Trimming removed 6 bases from V and 0 bases from J, with 11 bases in between. The CDR3 is made up of 14 amino acids. Germline values: CDR1 SGHTA, CDR2 FQGNSA. The chain's CDR3 is CASRPGQSNYGYTF. CDR3 nucleotide sequence: TGTGCCAGCAGACCAGGACAGTCTAACTATGGCTACACCTTC. Full variable domain (rest looked up from reference TRBV7-2 and TRBJ1-2): GAGVSQSPSNKVTEKGKDVELRCDPISGHTALYWYRQSLGQGLEFLIYFQGNSAPDKSGLPSDRFSAERTGGSVSTLTIQRTQQEDSAVYLCASRPGQSNYGYTFGSGTRLTVV.

The chain joins TRBV11-2 to TRBJ2-1; tentatively, D is TRBD2 (5 bases). The CDR3 extends over 16 amino acids. V was trimmed by 3 bases and J by 7 bases, leaving 19 bases between them. CDR1 is SGHAT and CDR2 is FQNNGV in the germline V gene. CDR3 nucleotides: TGTGCCAGCAGCTTTGGTGAGGGATGGGCGAGGAATGAGCAGTTCTTC. Its translation is CASSFGEGWARNEQFF.

The gene calls are TRBV11-2 and TRBJ2-3; TRBD2 agrees at 10 bases. The CDR3 is made up of 14 amino acids. The V segment lost 3 bases and the J segment 4 bases; nucleotides outside the gene matches: 1. Germline CDR1 SGHAT, CDR2 FQNNGV. CDR3 DNA sequence: TGTGCCAGCAGCTTTAGCGGGAGGTCAGATACGCAGTATTTT. Protein product: CASSFSGRSDTQYF.

The chain joins TRBV18 to TRBJ1-6, with 7 bases identical to TRBD1. J was trimmed by 10 bases and V by 4 bases; bases with no gene match: 7. The CDR3 consists of 14 residues. CDR1 is KGHSH and CDR2 is LQKENI in the germline V gene. CDR3 in DNA: TGTGCCAGCTCACGAGACAGGGAAGGATCACCCCTCCACTTT. Translation gives CASSRDREGSPLHF.

J is TRBJ2-1 and V is TRBV7-2; D is unclear. The CDR3 contains 11 residues. Trimming stripped 5 bases from V and 9 bases from J, with 8 bases between. The germline V gene encodes CDR1 SGHTA and CDR2 FQGNSA. This CDR3 reads CASSPEAEQFF. Written as DNA, the CDR3 is TGTGCCAGCAGCCCCGAGGCTGAGCAGTTCTTC.

This chain connects TRBV28 to TRBJ1-2; TRBD1 might be the D (6 bases). The CDR3 length is 17 residues. The V gene's germline CDR1 is MDHEN and CDR2 SYDVKM. V shed 2 bases and J shed 4 bases, with 20 bases lying between them. The CDR3 DNA is TGTGCCAGCAGTTTAGGGGCAGGGACATTCCCTCTCTATGGCTACACCTTC. This codes for CASSLGAGTFPLYGYTF.

The V call is TRBV7-3, the J call TRBJ2-5; D call uncertain. The CDR3 runs 13 residues. V was trimmed by 6 bases and J by 4 bases, leaving 12 bases between them. The germline V gene encodes CDR1 SGHTA and CDR2 FQGTGA. DNA for the CDR3: TGTGCCAGCAGTTTGACTGCCACAGAGACCCAGTACTTC. This encodes CASSLTATETQYF. Variable domain in full (rest from reference TRBV7-3 and TRBJ2-5): GAGVSQTPSNKVTEKGKYVELRCDPISGHTALYWYRQSLGQGPEFLIYFQGTGAADDSGLPNDRFFAVRPEGSVSTLKIQRTERGDSAVYLCASSLTATETQYFGPGTRLLVL.